Listed below are T cell receptor beta chains from one sample, sequenced in a study of cytomegalovirus exposure and HLA in healthy donors. The data were produced by immunoSEQ multiplex PCR, yet TCRdb's version contains in-frame clones alone and is incomplete. The sample consists of around 150,000 clones, around 85% of them appearing once. Sequencing was done on a sample of PBMCs. The receptors were gathered from a human donor in good health. Both conserved end residues are part of each CDR3. A D gene is named only where the DNA matches it firmly. Size is stated for part of the rows, as once, few or many counts, or as a class when the clone is expanded.

d_call,j_call,v_call,clone_size,cdr3_nt,cdr3_aa
NA,TRBJ2-5,TRBV5-4,few,TGTGCCAGCAGCTTGGAGGCGGGGGCCGTGGGGGAGACCCAGTACTTC,CASSLEAGAVGETQYF
NA,TRBJ1-4,TRBV11-3,NA,TGTGCCAGCAGCTACAGGGATGGTAATGAAAAACTGTTTTTT,CASSYRDGNEKLFF
NA,TRBJ1-2,TRBV4-3,once,TGCGCCAGCAGCCAAGATAGGGGGTATGGCTACACCTTC,CASSQDRGYGYTF
NA,TRBJ2-2,TRBV5-8,NA,TGTGCCAGCAGCTCCGAGGTGTATACCGGGGAGCTGTTTTTT,CASSSEVYTGELFF
NA,TRBJ1-2,TRBV12-1,few,TGTGCCAGCAGCCTCGGGACAGGGCTTACTTATGGCTACACCTTC,CASSLGTGLTYGYTF
TRBD1,TRBJ2-7,TRBV4-2,NA,TGTGCCAGCAGCGCAAACCCGGGACAGGGGTACTACGAGCAGTACTTC,CASSANPGQGYYEQYF
TRBD1,TRBJ2-7,TRBV6-5,NA,TGTGCCAGCAGTTACTCCAGGGACAGGGGGTACGAGCAGTACTTC,CASSYSRDRGYEQYF
NA,TRBJ2-2,TRBV7-9,NA,TGTTCCAGCAGCCAAGGCGGCGGGGAGCTGTTTTTT,CSSSQGGGELFF
TRBD1,TRBJ2-7,TRBV25-1,NA,TGTGCCAGCAGTGATTCGGACAGGGTAGACGAGCAGTACTTC,CASSDSDRVDEQYF
TRBD1,TRBJ2-5,TRBV7-9,once,TGTGCCAGTAGGAGGACAGGGATGGCAGAGACCCAGTACTTC,CASRRTGMAETQYF
TRBD2,TRBJ2-3,TRBV5-1,NA,TGCGCCAGCAGCATTGGACTAGCTACAGATACGCAGTATTTT,CASSIGLATDTQYF
NA,TRBJ2-1,TRBV6-4,few,TGTGCCAGCAGTGACGACCCCGGGAACTCGAATGAGCAGTTCTTC,CASSDDPGNSNEQFF
TRBD2,TRBJ2-5,TRBV9,NA,TGTGCCAGCAGCGTTTCCGGGACTAAAGGAGAGACCCAGTACTTC,CASSVSGTKGETQYF
TRBD2,TRBJ2-3,TRBV7-9,NA,TGTTCCAGCAGCTTAACTAGCGGGGGGGCATTGTCAGATACGCAGTATTTT,CSSSLTSGGALSDTQYF
NA,TRBJ2-6,TRBV4-1,NA,TGCGCCAGCAGCCAAGATGGGAGCTCTGGGGCCAACGTCCTGACTTTC,CASSQDGSSGANVLTF
NA,TRBJ1-3,TRBV2,NA,TGTGCCAGCAGTGATCTCGGGGGAGCTGGAAACACCATATATTTT,CASSDLGGAGNTIYF
TRBD1,TRBJ1-1,TRBV19,once,TGTGCCAGTAGTATCGGTGGACAGGGGTGGGGGAACACTGAAGCTTTCTTT,CASSIGGQGWGNTEAFF
TRBD1,TRBJ2-1,TRBV7-3,NA,TGTGCCAGCAGCTCCGCCGCAGGGGGCGCCTACAATGAGCAGTTCTTC,CASSSAAGGAYNEQFF
TRBD1,TRBJ2-4,TRBV5-1,once,TGCGCCAGCAGCCTACGGACAGGTCACAGGTTGCTTTACTTC,CASSLRTGHRLLYF
NA,TRBJ1-1,TRBV9,NA,TGTGCCAGTGGCCAGGGCTCTGAAGCTTTCTTT,CASGQGSEAFF
TRBD2,TRBJ2-1,TRBV5-1,NA,TGCGCCAGCATGTTCGGTGCGGGGGGGTACAATGAGCAGTTCTTC,CASMFGAGGYNEQFF
NA,TRBJ2-3,TRBV4-2,NA,TGTGCCAGCAGCCAAGGGACAGGCACAGATACGCAGTATTTT,CASSQGTGTDTQYF